The next 28 T cell receptor beta chains were all read from a single sample in a study of blood T cells in healthy people across ages. The authors ran a second PCR of 7 to 11 cycles using a sample-barcoded 5' primer and a J-beta primer mix. TCRdb fed the 5' RACE reads into MiXCR, producing one record per CDR3 protein. The data contain hundreds of thousands of distinct CDR3 sequences, about half of them singletons. Sequencing was performed on blood. The receptors originated from a man aged 55 to 69 in good health.

The chain combines TRBV7-2 with TRBJ2-4, with 8 bases aligning to TRBD1. TRBJ2-7 matches the DNA end more closely, so the J call is doubtful. This CDR3 region has 15 residues. Germline CDR1 SGHTA, CDR2 FQGNSA. In DNA form, the CDR3 reads TGTGCCAGCAGCGAATCGAGGGCAGGGGGCAACGAGCAGTACTTC. This translates into CASSESRAGGNEQYF.

J is TRBJ2-1 and V is TRBV29-1; D is unresolved. Per germline, CDR1 SQVTM and CDR2 ANQGSEA. The V end lost 3 bases, the J end lost 0 bases, and 9 bases lay between the germline ends. The CDR3 covers 14 residues. The CDR3 loop is CSVELGISYNEQFF. DNA of the CDR3: TGCAGCGTTGAGCTTGGGATCTCCTACAATGAGCAGTTCTTC.

The V gene is TRBV7-2, the J gene TRBJ1-2; D unresolved. The CDR3 sequence is 13 residues long. V lost 4 bases, J lost 8 bases, and 14 bases lay in between. Germline V CDR1 and CDR2: SGHTA, FQGNSA. For the CDR3, the DNA is TGTGCCAGCAGCTCTCGAAACCTGGGAGGCTACACCTTC. It is translated as CASSSRNLGGYTF.

This clonotype occurred a few times. At one end the junction does not follow the germline gene, possibly because of a read error. The chain has TRBV30 and TRBJ2-1; D might be TRBD2 (6 bases). From germline, CDR1 is GTSNPN and CDR2 SVGIG (reference sequence). This CDR3 has 11 amino acids. CDR3 sequence reads: CARRDYNEQFF. The CDR3 nucleotides read TGTGCCCGGAGGGACTACAATGAGCAGTTCTTC.

The chain employs TRBV7-2 and TRBJ2-7; D might be TRBD2 (8 bases). Near its end, the DNA agrees better with TRBJ2-5, so the J call may be wrong. This CDR3 comprises 16 residues. CDR1 is SGHTA, CDR2 FQGNSA, per germline. CDR3 in amino acids: CASSQNRQGGRETQYF. CDR3 DNA: TGTGCCAGCAGCCAAAATCGACAGGGCGGGAGGGAGACCCAGTACTTC.

CDR3 nucleotide sequence: TGTGCCAGCCTCCCTGTGACAGGGGGAGAGCAGTACTTC. Translating it yields CASLPVTGGEQYF. This chain connects TRBV2 to TRBJ2-5, with 9 nucleotides matching TRBD1. V dropped 8 bases and J dropped 11; count of bases not matched to a gene: 12. CDR1 and CDR2 from the germline V gene are SNHLY and FYNNEI. The CDR3 runs 13 residues.

The genes are TRBV27 and TRBJ1-2; 11 nucleotides line up with TRBD1. The CDR3 runs to 15 residues. After removal of 4 bases from V and 4 bases from J, the junction contained 5 bases not matched to a gene. The germline V gene has CDR1 MNHEY and CDR2 SMNVEV (reference sequence). CDR3 sequence reads: CASSYGQGAGYGYTF. For the CDR3, the DNA is TGTGCCAGCAGTTACGGACAGGGGGCCGGCTATGGCTACACCTTC.

The chain recombines TRBV5-1 with TRBJ2-1; maybe TRBD2 (6 bases). Per germline, CDR1 SGHRS and CDR2 YFSETQ. The CDR3 covers 15 residues. V was shortened by 0 bases and J by 3 bases, with 10 bases between the two germline ends. The CDR3 loop reads CASSLGGTFYNEQFF. The CDR3 DNA follows: TGCGCCAGCAGCTTGGGGGGGACTTTCTACAATGAGCAGTTCTTC. The complete variable domain, with remaining parts taken from reference TRBV5-1 and TRBJ2-1, reads KAGVTQTPRYLIKTRGQQVTLSCSPISGHRSVSWYQQTPGQGLQFLFEYFSETQRNKGNFPGRFSGRQFSNSRSEMNVSTLELGDSALYLCASSLGGTFYNEQFFGPGTRLTVL.

In regard to this clonotype: A clone one base away is much larger, so this may be a read error. The gene calls are TRBV29-1 and TRBJ2-1, with a weak D call TRBD2 (5 bases). TRBJ2-7 matches the DNA end more closely, so the J call is doubtful. The germline CDR1 and CDR2 sequences are SQVTM and ANQGSEA. This CDR3 is built from 12 residues. CDR3 in DNA: TGCAGCGTTGAAGAGGCGGGCAATGAGCAGTACTTC. It specifies CSVEEAGNEQYF.

This sequence joins TRBV10-2 and TRBJ2-7; D may match TRBD1 or TRBD2 (5 bases each). The CDR3 extends over 11 amino acids. V lost 10 bases to trimming and J lost 1 base, with 8 bases between them. The germline V gene encodes CDR1 WSHSY and CDR2 SAAADI. The CDR3 nucleotides are TGCGCCACGGGACCGTCCTACGAGCAGTACTTC. Protein: CATGPSYEQYF.

The gene calls are TRBV7-6 and TRBJ2-7; TRBD2 matches at 12 bases. This CDR3 is built from 15 residues. V lost 5 bases, J lost 9 bases, and 11 bases stayed unmatched. The germline CDR1 and CDR2 sequences are SGHVS and FNYEAQ. Here the CDR3 reads CASSALAGGRDGQYF. In DNA form, the CDR3 reads TGTGCCAGCAGCGCACTAGCGGGAGGTCGGGATGGGCAGTACTTC.

The chain is built from TRBV12-3 or TRBV12-4 and TRBJ1-1, with 8 positions matching TRBD1. The CDR3 extends over 15 amino acids. V shed 5 bases, J shed 4 bases, and the junction held 9 bases outside the gene matches. For the CDR3, the DNA is TGTGCCAGCAGTCCTGCAGGGGGCCGCAGCACTGAAGCTTTCTTT. Translating gives CASSPAGGRSTEAFF.

A few counts support this clonotype. The chain links TRBV6-5 to TRBJ1-2, with a possible D match to TRBD1 (6 bases). Germline lookup yields CDR1 MNHEY and CDR2 SVGAGI. This CDR3 is 18 amino acids long. V lost 2 bases to trimming and J lost 4 bases, with 23 bases between them. Here the CDR3 DNA reads TGTGCCAGCAGTTACATTATCGACGGAACGGGGGCGTTCTATGGCTACACCTTC. Its protein product is CASSYIIDGTGAFYGYTF.

This clonotype was counted once. The V call is TRBV6-2 or TRBV6-3, the J call TRBJ2-3; D perhaps matches TRBD1 (5 bases). Germline V CDR1 and CDR2: MNHEY, SVGEGT. This CDR3 has 12 residues. V dropped 11 bases and J dropped 2 bases, with 11 bases sitting between them. The CDR3 DNA is TGTGCCCGCAAGGGGATCACAGATACGCAGTATTTT. Its translation is CARKGITDTQYF.

The chain carries TRBV20-1 and TRBJ1-2; D remains unclear. Trimming removed 6 bases from V and 3 bases from J, with 11 bases in between. CDR1 and CDR2 from the germline V gene are DFQATT and SNEGSKA (reference sequence). The CDR3 has 12 amino acids. CDR3 residues: CSASGVDYGYTF. For the CDR3, the DNA is TGCAGTGCGTCTGGGGTAGACTATGGCTACACCTTC.

This clonotype has just a few counts. V is TRBV5-1 and J is TRBJ2-7, with D unclear. The CDR3 covers 16 residues. V was trimmed by 0 bases and J by 2 bases, leaving 15 bases between them. The germline gives CDR1 SGHRS, CDR2 YFSETQ. The CDR3: CASSLDDPRSTYEQYF. In DNA, the CDR3 is TGCGCCAGCAGCTTGGATGACCCCCGCTCGACCTACGAGCAGTACTTC.

The rearrangement links TRBV7-9 to TRBJ2-7, with TRBD1 as a possible D gene (6 bases). The germline V gene encodes CDR1 SEHNR and CDR2 FQNEAQ (reference sequence). The CDR3 is 14 amino acids. Trimming took 5 bases from V and 3 from J, leaving 14 bases between them. CDR3 in amino acids: CASSQTTGFYEQYF. CDR3 in DNA: TGTGCCAGCAGCCAAACAACAGGGTTCTACGAGCAGTACTTC.

About this clonotype itself: One end of the junction does not line up with germline, which may come from a read error. This rearrangement joins TRBV28 to TRBJ2-3; D is perhaps TRBD2 (5 bases). The CDR3 has 16 residues. The germline gives CDR1 MDHEN, CDR2 SYDVKM. The CDR3 DNA is TGTGCCTGCAGTTTCCCAGACTCCGGAGGAACAGATACGCAGTATTTT. The encoded protein is CACSFPDSGGTDTQYF.

The V gene is TRBV7-9, the J gene TRBJ2-3; 9 bases agree with TRBD2. This CDR3 has 14 residues. V gave up 4 bases and J gave up 6 bases; unmatched junction bases: 5. Germline values: CDR1 SEHNR, CDR2 FQNEAQ (reference sequence). The CDR3 sequence: CASSSTSGPDTQYF. The CDR3 DNA is TGTGCCAGCAGCTCGACTAGCGGTCCGGATACGCAGTATTTT.

The rearrangement links TRBV7-8 to TRBJ2-3; D call uncertain. Per the germline V gene, CDR1 is SGHVS and CDR2 is FQNEAQ. V lost 5 bases to trimming and J lost 3 bases, with 12 bases between them. CDR3 length: 14 amino acids. CDR3 nucleotide sequence: TGTGCCAGCAGCGCTAGGGATAATACAGATACGCAGTATTTT. Protein sequence: CASSARDNTDTQYF.

The chain has TRBV7-2 and TRBJ1-5; D gene unclear. V was cut by 1 base and J by 2 bases, with 9 bases left in between. Germline CDR1 SGHTA, CDR2 FQGNSA. This CDR3 has 15 amino acids. CDR3 sequence reads: CASSLDYFGNQPQHF. The CDR3 coding sequence is TGTGCCAGCAGCTTAGACTATTTCGGCAATCAGCCCCAGCATTTT.

This clonotype showed up just once. The chain joins TRBV10-3 to TRBJ1-2; 8 bases agree with TRBD1. This CDR3 has 15 residues. Germline-derived CDR1 and CDR2 are ENHRY and SYGVKD. After removal of 6 bases from V and 0 bases from J, the junction contained 6 bases not matched to a gene. The CDR3 DNA reads TGTGCCATCAGAACAGGGGGGGACACTAACTATGGCTACACCTTC. Amino acids: CAIRTGGDTNYGYTF.

This clonotype was seen more than once but under ten times. This chain connects TRBV7-2 to TRBJ2-2; 10 positions agree with TRBD2. The ends lost 0 bases at V and 4 bases at J; junction bases unmatched: 5. This CDR3 is built from 17 residues. Germline assignment: CDR1 SGHTA and CDR2 FQGNSA. The CDR3, as DNA: TGTGCCAGCAGCTTAGCCCCGACTAGCGGGTCCACCGGGGAGCTGTTTTTT. It codes for CASSLAPTSGSTGELFF. The full variable domain, with the rest looked up from reference TRBV7-2 and TRBJ2-2, is GAGVSQSPSNKVTEKGKDVELRCDPISGHTALYWYRQSLGQGLEFLIYFQGNSAPDKSGLPSDRFSAERTGGSVSTLTIQRTQQEDSAVYLCASSLAPTSGSTGELFFGEGSRLTVL.

The CDR3 reads CASSFRAEEANYGYTF. The CDR3 DNA follows: TGTGCCAGCTCCTTCCGGGCGGAGGAGGCTAACTATGGCTACACCTTC. The chain couples TRBV18 to TRBJ1-2; D is uncertain. Germline CDR1 and CDR2: KGHSH and LQKENI. Trimming took 6 bases from V and 0 from J, leaving 17 bases between them. CDR3 size: 16 residues. The whole variable domain, remainder taken from reference TRBV18 and TRBJ1-2, is NAGVMQNPRHLVRRRGQEARLRCSPMKGHSHVYWYRQLPEEGLKFMVYLQKENIIDESGMPKERFSAEFPKEGPSILRIQQVVRGDSAAYFCASSFRAEEANYGYTFGSGTRLTVV.

V and J are TRBV10-3 and TRBJ2-1, with 7 bases that match TRBD2. This CDR3 contains 14 residues. The germline CDR1 and CDR2 sequences are ENHRY and SYGVKD. V trimming: 6 bases; J trimming: 12 bases; junction bases outside the gene matches: 14. In nucleotides, the CDR3 is TGTGCCATCAGCAGCGGGAACTCGGTCGAGGTGCAGTTCTTC. This gives the protein CAISSGNSVEVQFF.

The chain uses TRBV20-1 and TRBJ2-5; unclear D gene. Germline CDR1 DFQATT, CDR2 SNEGSKA (reference sequence). The CDR3 is 11 residues long. The V and J ends lost 5 bases and 3 bases respectively, with 7 bases between them. In DNA, the CDR3 is TGCAGTGCTGAAGGCGAAGAGACCCAGTACTTC. The encoded protein is CSAEGEETQYF.

The J gene is TRBJ2-7, the V gene TRBV3-1, with TRBD1 as a possible D gene (6 bases). The CDR3 covers 15 residues. Trimming cost V 4 bases and J 3 bases, with 16 bases left between them. The germline V gene encodes CDR1 LGHDT and CDR2 YNNKEL (reference sequence). The CDR3 here is CASSLSRGSGYEQYF. CDR3 in DNA: TGTGCCAGCAGCCTCTCGAGGGGGTCGGGCTACGAGCAGTACTTC.

This clonotype was found a few times. The chain links TRBV29-1 to TRBJ2-3; D may match TRBD1 or TRBD2 (5 bases each). The CDR3 runs 14 residues. V was pared by 5 bases and J by 2 bases, with 14 bases between. Looked up from germline, CDR1 is SQVTM and CDR2 is ANQGSEA. CDR3 in DNA: TGCAGCGTTCGAGGGACGGAGTACACAGATACGCAGTATTTT. Residues: CSVRGTEYTDTQYF.